Listed here are 8 T cell receptor beta chains from one sample, sequenced in a study of T cell changes during pregnancy in multiple sclerosis. Method: immunoSEQ multiplex PCR; TCRdb's copy keeps in-frame clones and lacks some. This sample carries some 20,000 clones, around 90% of them seen once, and the ten largest clones take over 0.55%. The material sequenced was CD4+ T cells from peripheral blood mononuclear cells, taken in the third trimester of pregnancy. The receptor set was obtained from a female donor in good health, enrolled as a control in a pregnancy study.

V usage is TRBV7-2 and J usage is TRBJ2-1; 7 nucleotides line up with TRBD2. Trimming cost V 2 bases and J 13 bases; bases outside gene matches: 11. The CDR3 is 14 amino acids. CDR1 and CDR2 from the germline V gene are SGHTA and FQGNSA. The DNA of the CDR3 is TGTGCCAGCAGCTTACCGGGCGGGGGATCCCGACAGTTCTTC. Translating gives CASSLPGGGSRQFF.

The chain carries TRBV2 and TRBJ2-1, with 11 bases matching TRBD1. The CDR3 extends over 18 amino acids. After removal of 7 bases from V and 6 bases from J, the junction contained 17 bases not matched to a gene. Germline V lookup: CDR1 SNHLY, CDR2 FYNNEI. DNA of the CDR3: TGTGCCAGCACCCCGGACAGGGGGCGGCTAGCGGGGATCAATGAGCAGTTCTTC. It specifies CASTPDRGRLAGINEQFF.

This clone was detected once. The chain is built from TRBV5-6 and TRBJ2-4, with TRBD2 matching over 14 bases. There are 15 residues in the CDR3. Germline V gene lookup returns CDR1 SGHDT and CDR2 YYEEEE. Losses at the gene ends were 4 bases for V and 6 bases for J; bases not matched to a gene: 3. The CDR3, as DNA: TGTGCCAGCAGCCTGGGACTAGCGGGAGCAAACATTCAGTACTTC. This translates into CASSLGLAGANIQYF.

The rearrangement uses TRBV5-4 and TRBJ2-4, with 7 bases aligning to TRBD1. The CDR3 consists of 18 residues. From germline, CDR1 is SGHNT and CDR2 YYREEE (reference sequence). The V gene end was trimmed by 4 bases and the J gene end by 0 bases; junction bases not matched to a gene: 13. CDR3 region: CASSLARTGAQAKNIQYF. The CDR3 DNA reads TGTGCCAGCAGCCTCGCCCGTACAGGGGCCCAAGCCAAAAACATTCAGTACTTC.

The count of this clone is one. The gene calls are TRBV14 and TRBJ1-6; 9 nucleotides line up with TRBD1. CDR1 SGHDN and CDR2 FVKESK come from the germline V gene. There are 16 residues in the CDR3. V dropped 1 base and J dropped 4; count of bases not matched to a gene: 2. CDR3 DNA sequence: TGTGCCAGCAGCCAAGCCGACAGGGGGTATAATTCACCCCTCCACTTT. Translation gives CASSQADRGYNSPLHF.

V and J are TRBV10-3 and TRBJ2-7, with D possibly TRBD2 on 5 matching bases. V gave up 11 bases and J gave up 4 bases, with 18 bases separating them. Germline loops: CDR1 ENHRY, CDR2 SYGVKD. This CDR3 spans 13 amino acids. CDR3 amino acids: CAVQPGMEYEQYF. In DNA, the CDR3 is TGTGCCGTCCAACCCGGGATGGAGTACGAGCAGTACTTC.

This chain joins TRBV18 and TRBJ1-1; 9 bases map to TRBD1. V lost 4 bases to trimming and J lost 4 bases; unmatched junction nucleotides: 7. CDR3 size: 15 residues. The germline CDR1 and CDR2 sequences are KGHSH and LQKENI. CDR3 DNA: TGTGCCAGCTCACAGGTACAGGGGGCGGGCACTGAAGCTTTCTTT. This encodes CASSQVQGAGTEAFF.

The genes are TRBV7-3 and TRBJ2-2, with D perhaps matching TRBD1 (6 bases). V lost 3 bases to trimming and J lost 0 bases, with 14 bases between them. Germline lookup yields CDR1 SGHTA and CDR2 FQGTGA. The CDR3 covers 17 residues. The CDR3 nucleotides are TGTGCCAGCAGCTTTAATGCCGGGACATCGAACACCGGGGAGCTGTTTTTT. Translation gives CASSFNAGTSNTGELFF.